Presented here are 5 T cell receptor beta chains from one specimen sequenced in a study of preoperative IRX-2 immunotherapy in early breast cancer. Only in-frame clones appear in the TCRdb table, and some are missing; sequencing was by immunoSEQ multiplex PCR. The table records about 2,700 clones, approximately 80% of them present only once. Treatment given: preoperative locoregional IRX-2 cytokine immunotherapy. Sample: tumor tissue, taken after IRX-2 immunotherapy. These receptors originate from a human donor with breast cancer.

The V gene is TRBV28, the J gene TRBJ1-2; 8 nucleotides match TRBD1. This CDR3 has 16 amino acids. Per germline, CDR1 MDHEN and CDR2 SYDVKM. The J segment lost 7 bases and the V segment lost 6 bases, leaving 16 bases of the junction unmatched. The CDR3 DNA is TGTGCCAGCAGCATTGCGACAGGGGCCTTACTTTCTGGCTACACCTTC. Translated: CASSIATGALLSGYTF.

The rearrangement uses TRBV11-3 and TRBJ1-2; TRBD1 aligns across 7 bases. The CDR3 spans 16 residues. V shed 5 bases, J shed 8 bases, and the junction held 17 bases outside the gene matches. CDR1 and CDR2 (germline): SGHNT, YENEEA. The CDR3 nucleotides are TGTGCCAGCAGCCTCACGGGACAGTTACAATTGGACGGCTACACCTTC. Translating gives CASSLTGQLQLDGYTF. The variable domain in full, with the rest retrieved from reference TRBV11-3 and TRBJ1-2, is EAGVVQSPRYKIIEKKQPVAFWCNPISGHNTLYWYLQNLGQGPELLIRYENEEAVDDSQLPKDRFSAERLKGVDSTLKIQPAELGDSAVYLCASSLTGQLQLDGYTFGSGTRLTVV.

This chain uses TRBV11-3 with TRBJ2-1; the match to TRBD2 covers 10 bases. Trimming removed 2 bases from V and 2 bases from J; junction bases left unmatched: 3. The CDR3 is made up of 16 amino acids. Germline V gene lookup returns CDR1 SGHNT and CDR2 YENEEA. This chain's CDR3 is CASSLRLAGTYNEQFF. CDR3 coding DNA: TGTGCCAGCAGCTTAAGACTAGCGGGCACCTACAATGAGCAGTTCTTC.

This clone was seen more than once but under ten times. This chain links TRBV19 with TRBJ1-1; 8 nucleotides line up with TRBD1. Germline CDR1 LNHDA, CDR2 SQIVND (reference sequence). This CDR3 is built from 15 residues. J lost 3 bases, V lost 6 bases, and 9 bases had no gene match. CDR3 protein: CASRLGQGGDTEAFF. DNA for the CDR3: TGTGCCAGTAGATTAGGACAGGGAGGGGACACTGAAGCTTTCTTT.

This clone has more than one count but fewer than ten. V gene TRBV10-3 combines with J gene TRBJ2-7; TRBD2 aligns across 10 bases. V trimming: 2 bases; J trimming: 4 bases; junction bases outside the gene matches: 8. Per germline, CDR1 ENHRY and CDR2 SYGVKD. The CDR3 is 16 amino acids. DNA of the CDR3: TGTGCCATCAGTGAGGGGCTAGCGGGGGATAATTACGAGCAGTACTTC. Encoded protein: CAISEGLAGDNYEQYF.